What follows describes a single T cell receptor beta chain. Its antigen is unknown. Germline assignment: CDR1 SGHVS and CDR2 FQNEAQ. This CDR3 has 14 amino acids. In the PCR, 60 Vbeta and 13 Jbeta primers were used. This table comes from immunoSEQ multiplex PCR, and its TCRdb copy is limited to in-frame clones, with some not included. Of over 65,000 clones in the sample, roughly 73% were seen once. The sample originates from a study of cytomegalovirus exposure and HLA in healthy donors. Study-wide results and caveats: There were some V segments, including TRBV6-2 and TRBV6-3, excluded as indistinguishable. In a later analysis, TCR beta V- and J-gene trimming was associated with a missense DCLRE1C variant. Immune exposure information comprised only CMV serostatus. Prior analysis indicated that the majority of TCR beta V segments exhibited productivity approximately 87% or approximately 30% of the time.

The clonotype comes from a man aged 35 to 55 in good health and CMV-seronegative. The sequenced sample consisted of PBMCs. The chain links TRBV7-8 to TRBJ2-5; 7 bases align to TRBD1. Near its end, the DNA agrees better with TRBJ2-7, so the J call may be wrong. CDR3 coding DNA: TGTGCCAGCAGCTCGGGACAGCCGAGCTACGAGCAGTACTTC. Protein product: CASSSGQPSYEQYF.